The following is a T cell receptor (beta chain) sequence with its context. The data originate from a study of blood T cell repertoires in COVID-19. Study at large: The origin of the acute and convalescent COVID-19 samples was the United States, Italy and Spain. T cells, B-cell-depleted T cells, or PBMCs supplied cDNA or gDNA.

Source study methods: How many nucleated cells were present was estimated from reference gene primer amplification. Assay used: immunoSEQ multiplex PCR; TCRdb lists only in-frame clones, some missing. D and trimming were read from the DNA, whereas the V and J calls and clone size are those reported in that table. This sample yields about 60,000 clones, of which about 91% are seen a single time; roughly an eighth belongs to the top ten. Germline V gene sequence: CDR1 SGHRS, CDR2 YFSETQ. CDR3 length: 14 amino acids. With V trimmed by 4 bases and J by 1 base, 4 bases remained unmatched. This sequence joins TRBV5-1 and TRBJ1-1; 7 nucleotides line up with TRBD1. This sequence was found in a woman aged 60-75 years with active COVID-19. The sample consisted of peripheral blood. CDR3 DNA: TGCGCCAGCAGCCACAGGGGCCAGAACACTGAAGCTTTCTTT. Translating gives CASSHRGQNTEAFF.